Presented here are 9 T cell receptor beta chains from one specimen sequenced in a study of cytomegalovirus exposure and HLA in healthy donors. With 60 Vbeta and 13 Jbeta primers, the PCR was carried out. Produced via immunoSEQ multiplex PCR; TCRdb's table is partial and in-frame only. The sample lists approximately 150,000 clones, 80% occurring once. The source material was PBMCs. The receptor source for this set is a man aged 30 to 45 in good health and CMV-seropositive.

The chain links TRBV10-2 to TRBJ2-7, with D unresolved. V was pared by 8 bases and J by 0 bases, with 17 bases between. The CDR3 runs 15 residues. The V gene's germline CDR1 is WSHSY and CDR2 SAAADI. The CDR3 region is CASRRWQLTSYEQYF. The CDR3 bases are TGCGCCAGCCGGCGGTGGCAATTAACCTCCTACGAGCAGTACTTC.

This rearrangement joins TRBV7-2 to TRBJ1-4, with D possibly TRBD1 on 6 matching bases. CDR3 length equals 18 residues. Germline V CDR1 and CDR2: SGHTA, FQGNSA. V was pared by 5 bases and J by 4 bases, with 23 bases between. The CDR3 sequence: CASSHPNGDRSYNEKLFF. CDR3 bases: TGTGCCAGCAGCCACCCAAACGGAGACAGGAGTTATAATGAAAAACTGTTTTTT.

The rearrangement uses TRBV7-9 and TRBJ1-1; possibly TRBD1 for D (6 bases). Trimming left V 5 bases short and J 2 bases short, with 12 bases between. CDR1 and CDR2 from the germline V gene are SEHNR and FQNEAQ (reference sequence). The CDR3 has 14 amino acids. This chain's CDR3 is CASSAQTGNTEAFF. The CDR3, as DNA: TGTGCCAGCAGCGCGCAGACAGGAAACACTGAAGCTTTCTTT.

The genes are TRBV11-2 and TRBJ1-1, with D uncertain. The CDR3 has 13 amino acids. Germline-derived CDR1 and CDR2 are SGHAT and FQNNGV. V lost 0 bases and J 1 base, leaving 3 bases between the germline ends. CDR3 nucleotide sequence: TGTGCCAGCAGCTTAGAGCGGAACACTGAAGCTTTCTTT. Residues: CASSLERNTEAFF.

This chain's CDR3 is CASSTQGFNTEAFF. In DNA form, the CDR3 reads TGTGCCAGCAGTACACAGGGGTTTAACACTGAAGCTTTCTTT. This chain connects TRBV27 to TRBJ1-1; 7 positions agree with TRBD1. The V gene's germline CDR1 is MNHEY and CDR2 SMNVEV (reference sequence). The CDR3 length is 14 residues. With 5 bases clipped from V and 2 bases from J, the junction kept 5 bases outside the gene matches.

The chain couples TRBV30 to TRBJ2-3, with no clear D. Per germline, CDR1 GTSNPN and CDR2 SVGIG (reference sequence). The V end was cut by 1 base, the J end by 7 bases, with 6 bases between. The CDR3 is made up of 11 amino acids. The CDR3 bases are TGTGCCTGGAGTGAAACTCATACGCAGTATTTT. It encodes CAWSETHTQYF.

This chain links TRBV13 with TRBJ1-1; no clear D gene. CDR1 is PRHDT, CDR2 FYEKMQ, per germline (reference sequence). CDR3 length: 15 residues. V was pared by 1 base and J by 0 bases, with 9 bases between. The CDR3 sequence is CASSLEVRMNTEAFF. The CDR3 DNA reads TGTGCCAGCAGCTTAGAAGTCAGGATGAACACTGAAGCTTTCTTT.

This chain links TRBV5-4 with TRBJ1-2, with D perhaps matching TRBD1 (5 bases). In germline, CDR1 is SGHNT, CDR2 YYREEE (reference sequence). The ends were cut back, 2 bases at V and 11 bases at J, with 22 bases in the middle. This CDR3 contains 15 residues. CDR3 amino acids: CASSFSGGTTGEYTF. In nucleotides, the CDR3 is TGTGCCAGCAGCTTCAGTGGGGGGACGACTGGAGAATACACCTTC.

Details on this clone: One end of the junction varies from germline; a read error may be responsible. The CDR3 protein is CSSSLVWGDIQYF. CDR3 sequence (DNA): TGTTCCAGCAGCTTAGTATGGGGGGACATTCAGTACTTC. The chain is built from TRBV7-9 and TRBJ2-4; D might be TRBD2 (6 bases). The CDR3 loop spans 13 amino acids. From germline, CDR1 is SEHNR and CDR2 FQNEAQ (reference sequence).